Listed here is a single T cell receptor (beta chain). TCRdb's copy holds only in-frame clones and misses some; the assay was immunoSEQ multiplex PCR. The sample has 230,000 or so clones, approximately 84% seen once. This entry is derived from a study of blood T cell repertoires in COVID-19. The CDR3 is 15 amino acids. Losses at the gene ends were 4 bases for V and 2 bases for J; bases not matched to a gene: 4. Germline V gene lookup returns CDR1 SGHRS and CDR2 YFSETQ. The TCR sequence derives from a man aged 50 or older with active or convalescent COVID-19. V gene TRBV5-1 combines with J gene TRBJ2-1; 9 bases are shared with TRBD2. The sequenced sample consisted of peripheral blood. For the CDR3, the DNA is TGCGCCAGCAGCGAACTAGCGGGTACCTACAATGAGCAGTTCTTC. Translating gives CASSELAGTYNEQFF.